This TCR beta chain was retrieved from a study of T cells after yellow fever vaccination. General observations from the study: Some clonotypes were seen in both the CD4 and the CD8 compartments. These made up a small share and likely arose from convergent recombination. The presence of abundant clonotypes contaminating from the bulk population was possible in FACS-sorted repertoires.

This clonotype appeared many times. Antigen unknown. Germline trimming cut 2 bases from V and 4 bases from J; bases unmatched to any gene: 7. The CDR3 sequence is 16 residues long. Germline V gene lookup returns CDR1 LGHDT and CDR2 YNNKEL (reference sequence). Generation of TCR cDNA used 5'RACE template switching (which added a universal primer site and UMIs). TCRdb used MiXCR to reprocess the 5' RACE reads, holding one entry per CDR3 protein. In the table there are 240,000 or so distinct CDR3 sequences, 6.9% of which are singletons. J is TRBJ2-1 and V is TRBV3-1; the match to TRBD2 covers 8 bases. The material was CD4+ T cells sorted from PBMCs, obtained 15 days after the yellow fever booster vaccination. This receptor was identified in a man aged 25-45 years who received the YFV17D yellow fever vaccine. CDR3 DNA sequence: TGTGCCAGCAGCCAAACTAGCGGCCCTGATTACAATGAGCAGTTCTTC. It is translated as CASSQTSGPDYNEQFF.